The next 15 T cell receptor beta chains were all read from a single sample in a study of radiation and T cells in renal cell carcinoma. The sample's time point: blood 2 weeks post-SBRT. Treatment denoted: 15 Gy SBRT to primary tumor, nephrectomy 4 weeks later. Here immunoSEQ multiplex PCR was the method, and the copy in TCRdb shows in-frame clones only, minus some. Altogether tens of thousands of clones are present, about 86% being singletons, with the ten largest covering approximately 22%. The sequencing used blood, collected from a patient whose treatment included radiotherapy and nephrectomy. The origin of the receptors is a woman in her forties or fifties with renal cell carcinoma.

The chain has TRBV6-5 and TRBJ1-2; D perhaps matches TRBD1 (5 bases). CDR1 MNHEY and CDR2 SVGAGI come from the germline V gene. Trimming stripped 8 bases from V and 7 bases from J, with 17 bases between. The CDR3 is made up of 13 amino acids. CDR3 coding DNA: TGTGCCAGCCTAGGGACGTCGCCCGGTGGCTACACCTTC. This gives the protein CASLGTSPGGYTF.

The rearrangement links TRBV4-3 to TRBJ2-7, with 9 nucleotides matching TRBD2. The V gene end was trimmed by 2 bases and the J gene end by 3 bases; junction bases not matched to a gene: 8. The germline gives CDR1 LGHNA, CDR2 YSLEER. The CDR3 sequence is 16 residues long. CDR3 protein: CASSQLAGGGDYEQYF. CDR3 sequence (DNA): TGCGCCAGCAGCCAATTAGCGGGCGGGGGGGACTACGAGCAGTACTTC.

This sequence joins TRBV27 and TRBJ2-7; unclear D gene. V was clipped by 3 bases and J by 2 bases, with 11 bases between them. The CDR3 is made up of 14 amino acids. Looked up from germline, CDR1 is MNHEY and CDR2 is SMNVEV (reference sequence). The CDR3 sequence is CASSLVGYPYEQYF. The CDR3 region has the DNA TGTGCCAGCAGTTTGGTGGGATATCCCTACGAGCAGTACTTC.

This chain connects TRBV18 to TRBJ2-7; 7 bases fit TRBD1. CDR1 is KGHSH and CDR2 is LQKENI in the germline V gene. The CDR3 consists of 13 residues. Trimming removed 3 bases from V and 2 bases from J; junction bases left unmatched: 1. Here the CDR3 DNA reads TGTGCCAGCTCACCGACAGGGACCTACGAGCAGTACTTC. It specifies CASSPTGTYEQYF. Using reference TRBV18 and TRBJ2-7 for the parts outside the CDR3, the full variable domain is NAGVMQNPRHLVRRRGQEARLRCSPMKGHSHVYWYRQLPEEGLKFMVYLQKENIIDESGMPKERFSAEFPKEGPSILRIQQVVRGDSAAYFCASSPTGTYEQYFGPGTRLTVT.

V usage is TRBV10-2 and J usage is TRBJ2-1; 8 nucleotides match TRBD2. The CDR3 is made up of 14 amino acids. Looked up from germline, CDR1 is WSHSY and CDR2 is SAAADI. V dropped 7 bases and J dropped 8; count of bases not matched to a gene: 10. DNA of the CDR3: TGCGCCAGCACCGTAGCCGGGAGGGGGGATGAGCAGTTCTTC. This translates into CASTVAGRGDEQFF.

This clone was observed at least ten times. The chain has TRBV4-3 and TRBJ2-7, with D perhaps matching TRBD2 (5 bases). V was shortened by 4 bases and J by 6 bases, with 13 bases between the two germline ends. CDR1 LGHNA and CDR2 YSLEER come from the germline V gene. The CDR3 is 13 amino acids. For the CDR3, the DNA is TGCGCCAGCAGCCTTGGGAGAGACTCCGAGCAGTACTTC. As protein: CASSLGRDSEQYF.

The table lists this clone with a count of one. The CDR3 reads CASSKRGGQGGYEQYF. CDR3 coding DNA: TGTGCCAGCTCCAAAAGAGGGGGGCAAGGAGGCTACGAGCAGTACTTC. The chain employs TRBV9 and TRBJ2-7; D tentatively fits TRBD1 or TRBD2 (6 bases each). The CDR3 is made up of 16 amino acids. Trimming stripped 7 bases from V and 3 bases from J, with 23 bases between. In germline, CDR1 is SGDLS, CDR2 YYNGEE.

This clone was observed once. The J gene is TRBJ1-4, the V gene TRBV5-4; D is possibly TRBD1 (5 bases). The V gene lost 1 base and the J gene lost 4 bases, with 8 bases spanning the gap. This CDR3 contains 14 residues. The germline gives CDR1 SGHNT, CDR2 YYREEE (reference sequence). CDR3 amino acids: CASSLRQGNEKLFF. The CDR3 DNA reads as TGTGCCAGCAGCTTGAGGCAGGGTAATGAAAAACTGTTTTTT.

This sequence joins TRBV9 and TRBJ1-1; D unresolved. This CDR3 contains 14 residues. Germline V gives CDR1 SGDLS, CDR2 YYNGEE. The V and J ends lost 3 bases and 1 base respectively, with 10 bases between them. CDR3 protein: CASSGGRGNTEAFF. The CDR3, as DNA: TGTGCCAGCAGCGGTGGGCGGGGGAACACTGAAGCTTTCTTT.

This rearrangement joins TRBV7-8 to TRBJ1-6, with D possibly TRBD1 on 5 matching bases. Germline CDR1 reads SGHVS; CDR2 reads FQNEAQ. Between the trimmed V and J ends, which lost 5 bases and 3 bases, there was a span of 8 bases. This CDR3 spans 14 amino acids. The chain's CDR3 is CASSRDGYNSPLHF. The DNA for the CDR3 is TGTGCCAGCAGCCGGGACGGCTATAATTCACCCCTCCACTTT.

This clone has just a few counts. The chain combines TRBV6-6 with TRBJ2-6; no clear D. The V end lost 7 bases, the J end lost 2 bases, and 3 bases lay between the germline ends. Germline V gene lookup returns CDR1 MNHNY and CDR2 SVGAGI (reference sequence). The CDR3 runs 12 residues. CDR3 protein: CASNPGANVLTF. The CDR3 DNA is TGTGCCAGCAACCCTGGGGCCAACGTCCTGACTTTC.

This sequence joins TRBV10-3 and TRBJ2-5; 9 bases fit TRBD1. Gene TRBJ2-7 matches the end of the DNA better, so the J call may be wrong. Germline-derived CDR1 and CDR2 are ENHRY and SYGVKD. The CDR3 is 14 amino acids. The CDR3, as DNA: TGTGCCATCAGTGCGATGGGACAGGGCCACGAGCAGTACTTC. The encoded protein is CAISAMGQGHEQYF.

The rearrangement joins TRBV2 to TRBJ1-3, with 11 bases aligning to TRBD1. V trimming: 6 bases; J trimming: 0 bases; junction bases outside the gene matches: 4. The CDR3 length is 16 residues. Germline-derived CDR1 and CDR2 are SNHLY and FYNNEI. CDR3 DNA sequence: TGTGCCAGCAGGGGACAGGGGGGTCTCTCTGGAAACACCATATATTTT. This sequence encodes CASRGQGGLSGNTIYF.

The CDR3 protein is CASSRQGVQETQYF. The CDR3 nucleotides read TGTGCCAGCAGTCGACAGGGGGTCCAAGAGACCCAGTACTTC. The chain has TRBV28 and TRBJ2-5; 9 bases agree with TRBD1. V lost 5 bases and J lost 1; bases outside the gene matches: 2. The germline CDR1 and CDR2 sequences are MDHEN and SYDVKM. The CDR3 length is 14 residues.

The gene calls are TRBV10-1 and TRBJ2-6, with a weak D call TRBD2 (5 bases). Trimming removed 4 bases from V and 1 base from J, with 5 bases in between. Germline assignment: CDR1 WNHNN and CDR2 SYGVQD (reference sequence). The CDR3 sequence is 14 residues long. The CDR3 bases are TGCGCCAGCAGTGCGGGGTCTGGGGCCAACGTCCTGACTTTC. Protein: CASSAGSGANVLTF.